This T cell receptor beta chain was observed in a study of response to subunit inactivated influenza vaccine. Study-wide findings and caveats: Few additional T cells are recruited per seasonal influenza vaccination, authors suggested.

TCRdb independently ran MiXCR on the RT-PCR reads; one entry per CDR3 protein. The sample includes 500,000 to 550,000 distinct CDR3 sequences, approximately 7.2% of them seen just once. V shed 4 bases and J 4 bases; nucleotides not matched to a gene: 10. Germline loops: CDR1 DFQATT, CDR2 SNEGSKA (reference sequence). The CDR3 extends over 15 amino acids. There are many counts of this clonotype. Its antigen is not known. This clonotype originated in a man aged 45 to 75 who received an inactivated influenza vaccine. The chain recombines TRBV20-1 with TRBJ1-1; 9 bases fit TRBD1. Sequencing was performed on PBMCs from blood, taken roughly 24 months after vaccination. CDR3 coding DNA: TGCAGTGCTACTGTCGACAGGGGGTTGAGCACTGAAGCTTTCTTT. As protein: CSATVDRGLSTEAFF.